This T cell receptor (beta chain) was recovered during a study of breast tumors, draining lymph nodes, adjacent tissues. The study, taken as a whole, reports: Luminal-like breast cancer showed significantly higher tumor–nontumor repertoire similarity than basal-like. Data only fit, rather than demonstrated, lymph node origin of most tumor T cells. Compared with lymph nodes, tumors were less diverse; compared with nontumor tissue, more. The data were judged consistent with most tumor T cells coming from lymph node and expanding in tumor.

The CDR3 loop spans 14 amino acids. Germline loops: CDR1 LGHDT, CDR2 YNNKEL (reference sequence). V shed 4 bases, J shed 6 bases, and the junction held 6 bases outside the gene matches. This clonotype was recorded once. Antigen: not known. TCRdb re-called the multiplex PCR reads through MiXCR, storing one row per CDR3 protein. This sample yields 6,000 or so distinct CDR3 sequences, of which roughly 43% are seen a single time; 40% to 50% belongs to the top ten. This receptor was identified in a female donor with breast cancer. Some clones in this sample may be carry-over from other donors' samples. This chain links TRBV3-1 with TRBJ2-1; 7 bases align to TRBD1. The sequencing sample was made of tumor-adjacent breast tissue. CDR3 region: CASSLLRTGNEQFF. The CDR3 DNA sequence: TGTGCCAGCAGCCTCCTCCGGACAGGCAATGAGCAGTTCTTC.